This TCR beta chain was sequenced for a study of post-analysis software for immune sequencing data. Study-wide findings and caveats: Compared with controls, patients had more of about five TRBV segments, including TRBV5-6, TRBV5-1 and TRBV20-1.

Unique molecular identifiers featured in each of the TCR beta cDNA libraries. MiXCR, run by TCRdb on the PCR reads, gives a single entry per CDR3 protein. The table has a few hundred thousand distinct CDR3 sequences, approximately 31% seen once. V lost 0 bases and J lost 4, with 13 bases in between. The CDR3 covers 15 residues. This clonotype appeared a single time. The antigen is unknown. The sequence came from a girl aged 2 to 17 with multiple sclerosis. Sequencing was performed on blood. The chain has TRBV12-3 or TRBV12-4 and TRBJ2-7; a possible D gene is TRBD1 (6 bases). The DNA of the CDR3 is TGTGCCAGCAGTTTAGCGGGACCAGGGGTTTACGAGCAGTACTTC. It yields the protein CASSLAGPGVYEQYF.